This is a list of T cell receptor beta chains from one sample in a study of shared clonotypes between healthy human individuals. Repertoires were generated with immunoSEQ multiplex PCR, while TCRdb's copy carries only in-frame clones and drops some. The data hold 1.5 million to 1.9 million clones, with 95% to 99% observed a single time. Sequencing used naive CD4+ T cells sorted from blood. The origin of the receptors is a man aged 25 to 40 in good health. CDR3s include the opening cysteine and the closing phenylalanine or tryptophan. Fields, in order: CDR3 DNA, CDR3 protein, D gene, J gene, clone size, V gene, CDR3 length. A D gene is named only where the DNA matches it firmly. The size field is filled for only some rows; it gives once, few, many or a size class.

TGTGCCAGCAGCTTAGAGGGGGGCCGGTTCCTAGTAGAAGCTTTCTTT,CASSLEGGRFLVEAFF,-,TRBJ1-1,-,TRBV7-9,16
TGCAGCGTAGAGGGGGGGACTGCAAACGTGGTAGAGCAGTTCTTC,CSVEGGTANVVEQFF,-,TRBJ2-1,-,TRBV29-1,15
TGTGCCAGCTCACCGGGACAGGGGGCGTCATCTGAAGCTTTCTTT,CASSPGQGASSEAFF,TRBD1,TRBJ1-1,-,TRBV18,15
TGCGCCAGCAGCCAAGCGTCGGCGGGGTGGGCCGGGGAGCTGTTTTTT,CASSQASAGWAGELFF,-,TRBJ2-2,-,TRBV4-1,16
TGTGCCAGCAGCGTATTCATGAGTGAGCTAGCGGTGAATGAGCAGTTCTTC,CASSVFMSELAVNEQFF,TRBD2,TRBJ2-1,-,TRBV9,17
TGTGCCAGCAGTTTAGTGGGGTCCTACAATGAGCAGTTCTTC,CASSLVGSYNEQFF,-,TRBJ2-1,-,TRBV28,14
TGCGCCAGCAAGGATGGGGGCTTGGGCACTAATGAAAAACTGTTTTTT,CASKDGGLGTNEKLFF,-,TRBJ1-4,-,TRBV10-2,16
TGTGCCAGCAGCTTAGGAACAGGGCCCCCTAACTATGGCTACACCTTC,CASSLGTGPPNYGYTF,-,TRBJ1-2,-,TRBV13,16
TGTGCCAGCAGCCCTACTAGCGGGAGACTTCCAGATACGCAGTATTTT,CASSPTSGRLPDTQYF,TRBD2,TRBJ2-3,once,TRBV7-2,16
TGTGCCAGCAGCTTTGACGGCGGTCGGGAGACCCAGTACTTC,CASSFDGGRETQYF,-,TRBJ2-5,-,TRBV7-7,14
TGTGCCAGCAGTCCCGGGACTAGCGGAGAGACCCAGTACTTC,CASSPGTSGETQYF,TRBD2,TRBJ2-5,-,TRBV5-4,14
TGTGCCAGCAGTTTCCAGGGGCGCGCCAATCAGCCCCAGCATTTT,CASSFQGRANQPQHF,-,TRBJ1-5,-,TRBV27,15
TGTGCCAGCAGCGCGGTGGGCGATGGGCAGTTCTTC,CASSAVGDGQFF,-,TRBJ2-1,-,TRBV4-2,12
TGCAGCTGCCTCGGGGGGCAGATTAATGAAAAACTGTTTTTT,CSCLGGQINEKLFF,-,TRBJ1-4,-,TRBV29-1,14
TGTGCCAGCGCTTCCGCAGGGGCGCGGTCAGCCGTAGGGGAGCAGTTCTTC,CASASAGARSAVGEQFF,-,TRBJ2-1,-,TRBV7-3,17
TGTGCCAGCAGCCCCTTGGGATCCGGCAATCAGCCCCAGCATTTT,CASSPLGSGNQPQHF,-,TRBJ1-5,few,TRBV7-9,15
TGTGCCAGCAGCTTACCTACGGGGGAGCAGTACTTC,CASSLPTGEQYF,-,TRBJ2-7,-,TRBV7-6,12
TGTGCCAGCAGCTGGGTGAACACTGAAGCTTTCTTT,CASSWVNTEAFF,-,TRBJ1-1,-,TRBV7-9,12
TGTGCCAGCAGTTTCTCTATCCGGGTGGGGCAGTCCTACGAGCAGTACTTC,CASSFSIRVGQSYEQYF,-,TRBJ2-7,-,TRBV27,17
TGTGCCAGCAGCCCCAGTCATACGCAGTATTTT,CASSPSHTQYF,-,TRBJ2-3,-,TRBV9,11
TGTGCCAGCAGCTCCTGGGGATACGAGCAGTACTTC,CASSSWGYEQYF,-,TRBJ2-7,-,TRBV5-5,12
TGTGCCAGCAGCTTTATTTGGACAGGACAGTATGGCTACACCTTC,CASSFIWTGQYGYTF,TRBD1,TRBJ1-2,-,TRBV7-2,15
TGTGCCAGTATGCGATTAACCGGGACAGGGGTTGGGACTGAAGCTTTCTTT,CASMRLTGTGVGTEAFF,TRBD1,TRBJ1-1,-,TRBV19,17
TGTGCCAGCAGCTTAGGCAGTATCAATCAGCCCCAGCATTTT,CASSLGSINQPQHF,-,TRBJ1-5,-,TRBV7-2,14
TGCGCCAGCAGTCCCGAGAATGAGCAGTACTATCAGCCCCAGCATTTT,CASSPENEQYYQPQHF,-,TRBJ1-5,-,TRBV23-1,16
TGTGCCAGCAGCCACGTGCCTGAAGAGACCCAGTACTTC,CASSHVPEETQYF,-,TRBJ2-5,-,TRBV7-3,13
TGTGCCAGCGGACTAGCGGGAGGGCCGGGTGAGCAGTTCTTC,CASGLAGGPGEQFF,TRBD2,TRBJ2-1,-,TRBV19,14
TGCGCCAGCAGCTTGGATGTAGGATCCTACGAGCAGTACTTC,CASSLDVGSYEQYF,-,TRBJ2-7,once,TRBV5-1,14
TGTGCCAGCAGTCTAGCGGGTGGATCCTACGAGCAGTACTTC,CASSLAGGSYEQYF,TRBD2,TRBJ2-7,-,TRBV6-1,14
TGTGCCAGCAGCCGCAGACTAGCGGGAGGGCCAACAGATACGCAGTATTTT,CASSRRLAGGPTDTQYF,TRBD2,TRBJ2-3,-,TRBV5-4,17